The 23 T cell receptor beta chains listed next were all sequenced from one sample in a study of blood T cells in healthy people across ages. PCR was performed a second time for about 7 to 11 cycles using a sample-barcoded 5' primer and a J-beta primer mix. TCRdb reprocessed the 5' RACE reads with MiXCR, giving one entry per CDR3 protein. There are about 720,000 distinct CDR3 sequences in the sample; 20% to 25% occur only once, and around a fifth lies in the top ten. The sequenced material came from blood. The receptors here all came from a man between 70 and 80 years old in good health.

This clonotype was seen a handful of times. The CDR3 loop reads CASSWPGKYEQYF. The CDR3 coding sequence is TGTGCCAGCAGTTGGCCAGGGAAATACGAGCAGTACTTC. The gene calls are TRBV28 and TRBJ2-7, with D possibly being TRBD1 (5 bases). The CDR3 is 13 amino acids. Germline V gene lookup returns CDR1 MDHEN and CDR2 SYDVKM. Trimming removed 4 bases from V and 4 bases from J, with 11 bases in between.

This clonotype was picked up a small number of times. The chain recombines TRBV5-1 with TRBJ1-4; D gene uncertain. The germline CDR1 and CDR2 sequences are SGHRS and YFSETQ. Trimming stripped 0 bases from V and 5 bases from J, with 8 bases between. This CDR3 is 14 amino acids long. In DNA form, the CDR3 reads TGCGCCAGCAGCTTGGACGGGAGGAATGAAAAACTGTTTTTT. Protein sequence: CASSLDGRNEKLFF. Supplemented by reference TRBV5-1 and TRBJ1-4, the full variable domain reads KAGVTQTPRYLIKTRGQQVTLSCSPISGHRSVSWYQQTPGQGLQFLFEYFSETQRNKGNFPGRFSGRQFSNSRSEMNVSTLELGDSALYLCASSLDGRNEKLFFGSGTQLSVL.

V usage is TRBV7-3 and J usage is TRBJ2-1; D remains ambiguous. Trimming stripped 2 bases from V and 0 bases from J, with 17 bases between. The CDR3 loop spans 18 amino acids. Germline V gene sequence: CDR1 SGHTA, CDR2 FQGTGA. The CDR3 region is CASSLRPRDSFSYNEQFF. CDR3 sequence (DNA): TGTGCCAGCAGCTTACGCCCCCGAGACTCCTTCTCCTACAATGAGCAGTTCTTC.

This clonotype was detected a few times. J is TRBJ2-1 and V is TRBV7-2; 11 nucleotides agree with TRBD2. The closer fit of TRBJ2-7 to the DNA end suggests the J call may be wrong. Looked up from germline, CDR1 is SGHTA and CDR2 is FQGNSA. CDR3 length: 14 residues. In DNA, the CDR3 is TGTGCCAGCAGCTTGGGACTAGCGGCTTACGAGCAGTACTTC. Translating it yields CASSLGLAAYEQYF.

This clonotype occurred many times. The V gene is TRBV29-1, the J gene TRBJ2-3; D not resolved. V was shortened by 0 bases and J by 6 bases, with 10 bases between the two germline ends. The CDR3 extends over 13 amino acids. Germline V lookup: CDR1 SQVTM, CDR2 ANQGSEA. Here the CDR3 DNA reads TGCAGCGTTGAAGAGCCCCCGAAGGATACGCAGTATTTT. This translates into CSVEEPPKDTQYF.

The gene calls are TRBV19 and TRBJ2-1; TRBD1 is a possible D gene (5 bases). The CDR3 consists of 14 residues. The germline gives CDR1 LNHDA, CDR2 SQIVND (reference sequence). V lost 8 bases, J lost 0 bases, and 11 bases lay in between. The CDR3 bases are TGTGCCAGTGCTACAGGCAACTCCTACAATGAGCAGTTCTTC. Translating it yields CASATGNSYNEQFF.

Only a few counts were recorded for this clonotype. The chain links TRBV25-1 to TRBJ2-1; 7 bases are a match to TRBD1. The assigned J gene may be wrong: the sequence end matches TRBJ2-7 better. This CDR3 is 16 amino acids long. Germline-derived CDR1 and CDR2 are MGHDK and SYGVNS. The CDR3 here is CASSSRTGAPSYEQYF. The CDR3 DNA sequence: TGTGCCAGCAGTTCACGCACAGGGGCCCCCTCCTACGAGCAGTACTTC.

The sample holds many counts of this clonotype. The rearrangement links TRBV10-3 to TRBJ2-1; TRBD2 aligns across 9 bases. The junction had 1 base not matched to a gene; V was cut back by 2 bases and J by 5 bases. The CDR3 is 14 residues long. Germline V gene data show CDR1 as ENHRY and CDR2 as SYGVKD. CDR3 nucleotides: TGTGCCATCAGTGAGCTAGCGGGGAACAATGAGCAGTTCTTC. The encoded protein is CAISELAGNNEQFF.

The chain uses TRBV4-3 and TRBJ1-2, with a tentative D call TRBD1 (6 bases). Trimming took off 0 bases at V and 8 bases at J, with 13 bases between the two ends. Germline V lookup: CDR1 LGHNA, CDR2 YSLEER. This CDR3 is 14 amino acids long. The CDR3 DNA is TGCGCCAGCAGCCAAGACCGGGACATGGGCGGCTACACCTTC. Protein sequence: CASSQDRDMGGYTF.

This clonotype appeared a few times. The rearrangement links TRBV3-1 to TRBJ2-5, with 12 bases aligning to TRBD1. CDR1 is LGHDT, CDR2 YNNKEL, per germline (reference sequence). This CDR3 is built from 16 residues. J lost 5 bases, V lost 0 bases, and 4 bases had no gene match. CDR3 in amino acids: CASSQEGTGGLETQYF. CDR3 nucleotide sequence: TGTGCCAGCAGCCAAGAGGGGACAGGGGGCTTGGAGACCCAGTACTTC.

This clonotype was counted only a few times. The CDR3 is CASRVAGGHYEQYF. In DNA form, the CDR3 reads TGTGCCAGCAGAGTAGCGGGGGGGCATTACGAGCAGTACTTC. The J gene is TRBJ2-7, the V gene TRBV28; 11 positions match TRBD2. Germline V gene sequence: CDR1 MDHEN, CDR2 SYDVKM. V lost 6 bases to trimming and J lost 4 bases; unmatched junction nucleotides: 5. This CDR3 region has 14 residues.

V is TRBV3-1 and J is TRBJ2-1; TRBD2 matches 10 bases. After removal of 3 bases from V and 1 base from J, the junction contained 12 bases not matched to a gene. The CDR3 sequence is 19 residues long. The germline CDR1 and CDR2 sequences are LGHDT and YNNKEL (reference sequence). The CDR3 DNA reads TGTGCCAGCAGCCACGAAACCCAACTAGCGGGGAGATCCTACAATGAGCAGTTCTTC. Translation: CASSHETQLAGRSYNEQFF.

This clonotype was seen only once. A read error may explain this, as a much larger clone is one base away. This CDR3 reads CASSLVTGDGYTF. CDR3 DNA: TGCGCCAGCAGCTTGGTGACAGGGGATGGCTACACCTTC. The V gene is TRBV5-1, the J gene TRBJ1-2; 8 bases match TRBD1. Germline CDR1 reads SGHRS; CDR2 reads YFSETQ. The ends lost 0 bases at V and 6 bases at J; junction bases unmatched: 1. The CDR3 extends over 13 amino acids.

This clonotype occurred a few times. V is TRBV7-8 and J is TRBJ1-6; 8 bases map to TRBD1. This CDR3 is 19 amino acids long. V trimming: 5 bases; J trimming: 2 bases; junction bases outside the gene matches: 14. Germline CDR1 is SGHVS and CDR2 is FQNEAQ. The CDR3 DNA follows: TGTGCCAGCAGCCCCGGTGCAGGGGGCCGCTACGCCTATAATTCACCCCTCCACTTT. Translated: CASSPGAGGRYAYNSPLHF.

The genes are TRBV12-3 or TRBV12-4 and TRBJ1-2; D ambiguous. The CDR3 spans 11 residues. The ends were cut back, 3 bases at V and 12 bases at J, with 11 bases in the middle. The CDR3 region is CASSLSLSHTF. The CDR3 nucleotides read TGTGCCAGCAGTTTGTCTCTGAGCCACACCTTC.

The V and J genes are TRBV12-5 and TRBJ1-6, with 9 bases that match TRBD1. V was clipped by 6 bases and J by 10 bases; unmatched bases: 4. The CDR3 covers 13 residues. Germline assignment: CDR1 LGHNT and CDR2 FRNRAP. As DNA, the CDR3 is TGTGCTAGTGGCCGGACAGGGGAGTCACCCCTCCACTTT. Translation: CASGRTGESPLHF.

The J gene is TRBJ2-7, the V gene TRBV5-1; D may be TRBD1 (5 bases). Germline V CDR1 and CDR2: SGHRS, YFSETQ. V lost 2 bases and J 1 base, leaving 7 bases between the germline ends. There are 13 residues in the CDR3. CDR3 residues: CASSFDSSYEQYF. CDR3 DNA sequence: TGCGCCAGCAGCTTTGACAGTTCCTACGAGCAGTACTTC.

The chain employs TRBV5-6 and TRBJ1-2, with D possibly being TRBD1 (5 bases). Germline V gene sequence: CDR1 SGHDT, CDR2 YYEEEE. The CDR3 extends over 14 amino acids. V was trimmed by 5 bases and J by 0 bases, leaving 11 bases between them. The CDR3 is CASRRRGANYGYTF. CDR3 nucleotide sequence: TGTGCCAGCAGGCGCCGGGGGGCTAACTATGGCTACACCTTC.

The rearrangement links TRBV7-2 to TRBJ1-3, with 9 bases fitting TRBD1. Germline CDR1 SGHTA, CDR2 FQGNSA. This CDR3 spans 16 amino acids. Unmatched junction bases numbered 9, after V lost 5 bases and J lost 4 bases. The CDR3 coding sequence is TGTGCCAGCAGCGCAGGGACAGGGAGGCAAGGAAACACCATATATTTT. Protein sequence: CASSAGTGRQGNTIYF.

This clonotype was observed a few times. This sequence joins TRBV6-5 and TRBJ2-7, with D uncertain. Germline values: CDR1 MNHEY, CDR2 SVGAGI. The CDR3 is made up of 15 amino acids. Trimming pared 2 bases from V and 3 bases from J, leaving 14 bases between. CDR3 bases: TGTGCCAGCAGTTACAGGCGACGGCTCGGCTACGAGCAGTACTTC. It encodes CASSYRRRLGYEQYF.

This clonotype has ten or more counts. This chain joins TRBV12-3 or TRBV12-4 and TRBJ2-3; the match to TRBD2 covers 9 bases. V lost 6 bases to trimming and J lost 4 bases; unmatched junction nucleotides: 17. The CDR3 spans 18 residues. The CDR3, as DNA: TGTGCCAGCAGCCAAACTAGCGGGCGAGGCACCGTGGCAGATACGCAGTATTTT. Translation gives CASSQTSGRGTVADTQYF.

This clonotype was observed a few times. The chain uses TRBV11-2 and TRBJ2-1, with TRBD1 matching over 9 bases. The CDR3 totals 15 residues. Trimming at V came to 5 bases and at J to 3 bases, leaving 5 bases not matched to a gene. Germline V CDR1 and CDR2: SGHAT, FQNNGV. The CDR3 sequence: CASSAGQGSYNEQFF. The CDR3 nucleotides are TGTGCCAGCAGCGCGGGACAGGGTAGCTACAATGAGCAGTTCTTC.

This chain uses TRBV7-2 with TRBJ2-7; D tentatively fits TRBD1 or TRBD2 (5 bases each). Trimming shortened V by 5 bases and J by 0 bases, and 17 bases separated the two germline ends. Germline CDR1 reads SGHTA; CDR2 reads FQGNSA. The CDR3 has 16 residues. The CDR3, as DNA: TGTGCCAGCAGCCCCTTTGGGGGAGCCAACTCCTACGAGCAGTACTTC. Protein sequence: CASSPFGGANSYEQYF.